The 15 T cell receptor beta chains presented below share a single source sample, sequenced in a study of T cells in tuberculosis. Profiled with immunoSEQ multiplex PCR; TCRdb holds only in-frame clones, not every one. The sample contains roughly 32,000 clones, 93% of which appear only once. As for time point: new active TB diagnosis, blood taken before or within 7 days of starting treatment. The sample was PBMCs, taken at tuberculosis diagnosis. These TCRs come from an adult with tuberculosis.

This clone was picked up one time. CDR3 protein: CASHKDGGREAFF. The CDR3 bases are TGTGCCAGCCACAAGGACGGGGGACGTGAAGCTTTCTTT. The J gene is TRBJ1-1, the V gene TRBV25-1, with TRBD1 as a possible D gene (5 bases). The CDR3 length is 13 residues. Trimming took off 8 bases at V and 7 bases at J, with 17 bases between the two ends. Germline V gene sequence: CDR1 MGHDK, CDR2 SYGVNS.

This chain uses TRBV12-5 with TRBJ1-2; TRBD1 matches at 7 bases. V shed 6 bases and J 4 bases; nucleotides not matched to a gene: 5. The CDR3 extends over 13 amino acids. CDR1 and CDR2 (germline): LGHNT, FRNRAP. In nucleotides, the CDR3 is TGTGCTAGTGGCCCGGGACAGCTCTATGGCTACACCTTC. This translates into CASGPGQLYGYTF.

The table lists this clone with a count of one. This chain uses TRBV4-1 with TRBJ1-3; no definite D call. The CDR3 length is 18 residues. Germline loops: CDR1 MGHRA, CDR2 YSYEKL. V shed 1 base and J shed 1 base, with 17 bases lying between them. CDR3 residues: CASSQVAKWGVSGNTIYF. In DNA, the CDR3 is TGCGCCAGCAGCCAAGTCGCTAAGTGGGGAGTATCTGGAAACACCATATATTTT.

The count of this clone is one. This chain uses TRBV7-9 with TRBJ1-1; D not resolved. Trimming took off 1 base at V and 3 bases at J, with 9 bases between the two ends. Germline V gene lookup returns CDR1 SEHNR and CDR2 FQNEAQ (reference sequence). The CDR3 totals 14 residues. DNA of the CDR3: TGTGCCAGCAGCTTAGGTGGGGAGGACACTGAAGCTTTCTTT. Translating gives CASSLGGEDTEAFF. Combining the CDR3 with reference TRBV7-9 and TRBJ1-1 gives the whole variable domain DTGVSQNPRHKITKRGQNVTFRCDPISEHNRLYWYRQTLGQGPEFLTYFQNEAQLEKSRLLSDRFSAERPKGSFSTLEIQRTEQGDSAMYLCASSLGGEDTEAFFGQGTRLTVV.

V and J are TRBV25-1 and TRBJ1-5, with a tentative D call TRBD1 (5 bases). The V end lost 7 bases, the J end lost 5 bases, and 12 bases lay between the germline ends. Germline V gene lookup returns CDR1 MGHDK and CDR2 SYGVNS. The CDR3 runs to 13 residues. CDR3 sequence (DNA): TGTGCCAGCACACACTCGGGGGATCAGCCCCAGCATTTT. The encoded protein is CASTHSGDQPQHF.

This rearrangement joins TRBV12-5 to TRBJ2-2, with D maybe TRBD2 (7 bases). The CDR3 contains 15 residues. The germline gives CDR1 LGHNT, CDR2 FRNRAP. The V end lost 4 bases, the J end lost 2 bases, and 11 bases lay between the germline ends. The CDR3 DNA sequence: TGTGCTAGTGGTTACAGGGAGGGAAACACCGGGGAGCTGTTTTTT. Residues: CASGYREGNTGELFF.

The chain uses TRBV15 and TRBJ2-7; TRBD1 matches 9 bases. Germline assignment: CDR1 LNHNV and CDR2 YYDKDF (reference sequence). This CDR3 has 15 residues. After removal of 4 bases from V and 4 bases from J, the junction contained 8 bases not matched to a gene. CDR3 loop: CATSTRDRDIYEQYF. The CDR3 nucleotides are TGTGCCACCAGCACCCGGGACAGGGACATATACGAGCAGTACTTC.

The V call is TRBV11-2, the J call TRBJ1-2; D is perhaps TRBD1 (5 bases). Trimming removed 3 bases at V and 6 bases at J, with 23 bases between. CDR3 length equals 17 residues. CDR1 and CDR2 (germline): SGHAT, FQNNGV. This chain's CDR3 is CASSFGGKGNSHHGYTF. CDR3 nucleotide sequence: TGTGCCAGCAGCTTCGGGGGAAAAGGGAATTCGCATCATGGCTACACCTTC. The whole variable domain, remainder taken from reference TRBV11-2 and TRBJ1-2, is EAGVAQSPRYKIIEKRQSVAFWCNPISGHATLYWYQQILGQGPKLLIQFQNNGVVDDSQLPKDRFSAERLKGVDSTLKIQPAKLEDSAVYLCASSFGGKGNSHHGYTFGSGTRLTVV.

The CDR3 DNA sequence: TGCGCCAGCAGCCAAAACGGACAGGGTTCCTACGAGCAGTACTTC. This sequence encodes CASSQNGQGSYEQYF. V gene TRBV4-1 combines with J gene TRBJ2-7; 8 bases fit TRBD1. CDR1 is MGHRA and CDR2 is YSYEKL in the germline V gene. The CDR3 is 15 residues long. Unmatched junction bases numbered 4, after V lost 2 bases and J lost 1 base.

The chain has TRBV9 and TRBJ2-7; 7 bases map to TRBD2. The CDR3 sequence is 15 residues long. The J segment lost 2 bases and the V segment lost 0 bases, leaving 5 bases of the junction unmatched. Germline CDR1 reads SGDLS; CDR2 reads YYNGEE. In DNA, the CDR3 is TGTGCCAGCAGCGTAGATAGCGGGCAAGCCTACGAGCAGTACTTC. Its protein is CASSVDSGQAYEQYF.

The chain recombines TRBV4-1 with TRBJ2-3; TRBD2 matches 8 bases. Per germline, CDR1 MGHRA and CDR2 YSYEKL. Germline trimming cut 0 bases from V and 2 bases from J; bases unmatched to any gene: 7. The CDR3 has 17 residues. In DNA form, the CDR3 reads TGCGCCAGCAGCCAAGAAACTAGCGGTCCTTACACAGATACGCAGTATTTT. Translation: CASSQETSGPYTDTQYF.

The chain carries TRBV10-3 and TRBJ1-5; D not resolved. This CDR3 region has 13 residues. The V end was cut by 10 bases, the J end by 0 bases, with 10 bases between. In germline, CDR1 is ENHRY, CDR2 SYGVKD. CDR3 protein: CATSGDSNQPQHF. The CDR3 DNA reads TGTGCCACATCGGGAGATAGCAATCAGCCCCAGCATTTT.

The CDR3 region is CASSRGGSGYEQYF. The CDR3, as DNA: TGTGCCAGCAGTCGGGGCGGGAGTGGCTACGAGCAGTACTTC. The chain links TRBV28 to TRBJ2-7, with 7 bases lining up with TRBD2. Germline values: CDR1 MDHEN, CDR2 SYDVKM. The CDR3 spans 14 residues. Germline trimming cut 5 bases from V and 3 bases from J; bases unmatched to any gene: 7.

The chain has TRBV7-9 and TRBJ1-1, with TRBD1 identical over 9 bases. The ends lost 5 bases at V and 5 bases at J; junction bases unmatched: 6. This CDR3 region has 14 residues. Germline loops: CDR1 SEHNR, CDR2 FQNEAQ (reference sequence). CDR3 sequence reads: CASSMTGGYTEAFF. The CDR3 region has the DNA TGTGCCAGCAGCATGACAGGGGGATATACTGAAGCTTTCTTT.

This chain joins TRBV28 and TRBJ1-2, with 8 bases matching TRBD1. The CDR3 has 15 amino acids. Trimming cost V 2 bases and J 5 bases; bases outside gene matches: 7. Per the germline V gene, CDR1 is MDHEN and CDR2 is SYDVKM. As DNA, the CDR3 is TGTGCCAGCAGTTTAGCAGGACAGGGTTGGTATGGCTACACCTTC. Its translation is CASSLAGQGWYGYTF.